The clone carrying this TCR beta chain was picked up a small number of times. This record belongs to a study of blood T cell repertoires in COVID-19. Assay: immunoSEQ multiplex PCR; the TCRdb copy retains only in-frame clones and omits some. The sample records about 250,000 clones, approximately 85% being singletons. This CDR3 contains 15 residues. J gave up 7 bases and V 1 base, and 9 bases lay outside the gene matches. CDR1 SGHTS and CDR2 YDEGEE come from the germline V gene. The receptor was derived from a woman older than 75 with COVID-19, enrolled during active disease. V and J are TRBV5-8 and TRBJ1-1; 8 bases agree with TRBD1. Sequencing input: peripheral blood. CDR3 sequence: CASSLRGRGHVEAFF. The CDR3, as DNA: TGTGCCAGCAGCTTGAGGGGCAGGGGGCACGTTGAAGCTTTCTTT.